The clone carrying this TCR beta chain has ten or more counts. Trimming cost V 0 bases and J 7 bases, with 10 bases left between them. The length of the CDR3 is 14 residues. The entry originates in a study of human T cells and chemical hapten exposure. Study in general: Patch tests delivered 0.01% DPC to the upper back and were evaluated at 6 days. It was small differences in pooled library volume that mainly caused per-sample TCR yields to vary.

Time point described: pre-sensitization, week 0. Treatment of the sample: therapeutic diphenylcyclopropenone sensitization with weekly scalp DPC. TCRdb re-analysed the RACE reads in MiXCR, keeping a single row per CDR3 protein. Altogether 50,000 to 65,000 distinct CDR3 sequences are present, roughly 9.9% being singletons, with the ten largest covering roughly 13%. This TCR was recovered from a woman aged 40 to 55 with alopecia areata. Some clones in this sample may be carry-over from other donors' samples. The chain combines TRBV23-1 with TRBJ2-1; weak D call: TRBD2 (6 bases). TRBV23-1 qualifies as an ORF whose function is uncertain. The source material was whole blood, sampled in connection with sensitization to the hapten diphenylcyclopropenone (DPC). CDR3 region: CASSQSRRGNEQFF. CDR3 bases: TGCGCCAGCAGTCAATCGAGGCGGGGAAATGAGCAGTTCTTC.